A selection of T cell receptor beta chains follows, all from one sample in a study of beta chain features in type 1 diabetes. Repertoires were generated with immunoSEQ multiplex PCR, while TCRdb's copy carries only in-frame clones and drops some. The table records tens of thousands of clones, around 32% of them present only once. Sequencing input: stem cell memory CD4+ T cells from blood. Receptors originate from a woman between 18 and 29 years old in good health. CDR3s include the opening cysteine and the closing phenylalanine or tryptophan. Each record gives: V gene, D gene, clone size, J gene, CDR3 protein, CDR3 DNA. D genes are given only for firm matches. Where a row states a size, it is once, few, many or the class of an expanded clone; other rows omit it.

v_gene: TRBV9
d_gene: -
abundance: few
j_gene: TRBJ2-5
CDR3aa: CASSPMSHQETQYF
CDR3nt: TGTGCCAGCAGCCCAATGAGCCACCAAGAGACCCAGTACTTC

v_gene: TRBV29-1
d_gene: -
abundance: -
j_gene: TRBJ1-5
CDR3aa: CSVANVNQPQHF
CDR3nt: TGCAGCGTTGCTAATGTTAATCAGCCCCAGCATTTT

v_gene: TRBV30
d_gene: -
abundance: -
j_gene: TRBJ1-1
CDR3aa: CAWSRDNTEAFF
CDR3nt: TGTGCCTGGAGCAGGGATAATACTGAAGCTTTCTTT

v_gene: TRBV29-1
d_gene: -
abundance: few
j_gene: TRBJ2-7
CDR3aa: CSVGRDLSNYEQYF
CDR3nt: TGCAGCGTTGGGAGGGACCTCTCCAACTACGAGCAGTACTTC

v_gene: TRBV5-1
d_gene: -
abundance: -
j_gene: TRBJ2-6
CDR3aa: CASSSRLSSSGANVLTF
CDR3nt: TGCGCCAGCTCTTCGAGACTCTCGAGCTCTGGGGCCAACGTCCTGACTTTC

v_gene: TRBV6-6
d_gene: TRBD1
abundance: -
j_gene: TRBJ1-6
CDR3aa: CATWDSNSPLHF
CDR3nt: TGTGCCACCTGGGACAGCAATTCACCCCTCCACTTT

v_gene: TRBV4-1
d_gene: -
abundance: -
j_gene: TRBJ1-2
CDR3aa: CASRLRMFGGVTYGYTF
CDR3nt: TGCGCCAGCAGACTTAGGATGTTCGGCGGGGTTACGTATGGCTACACCTTC

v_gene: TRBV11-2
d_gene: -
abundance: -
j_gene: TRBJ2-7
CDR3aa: CASTPRPRSYEQYF
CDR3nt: TGTGCCAGCACCCCTAGGCCCCGTTCCTACGAGCAGTACTTC

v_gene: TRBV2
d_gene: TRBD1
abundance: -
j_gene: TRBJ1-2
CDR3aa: CASSPGQGRNYGYTF
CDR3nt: TGTGCCAGCAGTCCCGGACAGGGGCGTAACTATGGCTACACCTTC

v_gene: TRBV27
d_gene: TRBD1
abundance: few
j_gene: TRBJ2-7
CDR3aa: CASIGDSSYEQYF
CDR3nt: TGTGCCAGCATAGGGGACAGCTCCTACGAGCAGTACTTC

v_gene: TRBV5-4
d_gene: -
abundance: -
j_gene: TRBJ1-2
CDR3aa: CASSLEFSANYGYTF
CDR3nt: TGTGCCAGCAGCTTGGAGTTTTCGGCTAACTATGGCTACACCTTC

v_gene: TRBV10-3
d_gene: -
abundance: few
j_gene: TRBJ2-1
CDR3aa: CAISEIGDNEQFF
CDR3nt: TGTGCCATCAGTGAGATTGGAGACAATGAGCAGTTCTTC

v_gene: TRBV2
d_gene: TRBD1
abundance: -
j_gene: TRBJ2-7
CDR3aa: CASSEFKGANEQYF
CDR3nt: TGTGCCAGCAGTGAATTCAAGGGGGCGAACGAGCAGTACTTC

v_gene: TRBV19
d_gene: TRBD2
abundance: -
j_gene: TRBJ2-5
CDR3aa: CASSAGTSGVSGTQYF
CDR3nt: TGTGCCAGTAGTGCCGGGACTAGCGGAGTGTCAGGGACCCAGTACTTC

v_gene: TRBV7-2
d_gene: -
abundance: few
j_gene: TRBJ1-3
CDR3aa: CASSLYKGNTIYF
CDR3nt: TGTGCCAGCAGCCTCTATAAGGGAAACACCATATATTTT

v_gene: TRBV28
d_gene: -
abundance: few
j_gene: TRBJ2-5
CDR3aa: CASSLAGTEPRSQYF
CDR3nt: TGTGCCAGCAGTTTGGCTGGGACTGAGCCTAGGTCCCAGTACTTC

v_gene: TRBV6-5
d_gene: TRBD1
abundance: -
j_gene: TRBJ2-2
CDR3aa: CASSDRGRNTGELFF
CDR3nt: TGTGCCAGCAGCGACAGGGGACGGAACACCGGGGAGCTGTTTTTT

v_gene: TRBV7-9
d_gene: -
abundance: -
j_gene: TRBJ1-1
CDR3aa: CASSLGEGGDTEAFF
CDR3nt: TGTGCCAGCAGCTTAGGGGAGGGGGGTGACACTGAAGCTTTCTTT

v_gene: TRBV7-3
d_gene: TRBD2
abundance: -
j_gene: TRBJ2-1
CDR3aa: CASSLRGTSGGNNEQFF
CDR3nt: TGTGCCAGCAGCTTAAGGGGGACTAGCGGGGGCAACAATGAGCAGTTCTTC

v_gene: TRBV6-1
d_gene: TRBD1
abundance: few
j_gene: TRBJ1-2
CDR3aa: CASSPGQGSNYGYTF
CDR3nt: TGTGCCAGCAGTCCGGGACAGGGCTCTAACTATGGCTACACCTTC

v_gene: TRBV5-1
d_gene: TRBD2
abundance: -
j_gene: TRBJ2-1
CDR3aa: CASSLISSGTNEQFF
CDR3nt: TGCGCCAGCAGCTTGATATCTAGCGGTACTAATGAGCAGTTCTTC

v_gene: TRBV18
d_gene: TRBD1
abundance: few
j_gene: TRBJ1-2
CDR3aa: CASSPTGEGYTF
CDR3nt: TGTGCCAGCTCACCAACAGGGGAAGGCTACACCTTC

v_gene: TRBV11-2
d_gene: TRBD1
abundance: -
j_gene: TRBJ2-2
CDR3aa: CASRTNRGPGELFF
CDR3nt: TGTGCCAGCAGAACAAACAGGGGACCCGGGGAGCTGTTTTTT

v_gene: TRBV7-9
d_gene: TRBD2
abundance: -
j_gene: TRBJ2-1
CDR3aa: CASSLASGGTSYNEQFF
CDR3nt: TGTGCCAGCAGCTTAGCTAGCGGGGGGACATCCTACAATGAGCAGTTCTTC

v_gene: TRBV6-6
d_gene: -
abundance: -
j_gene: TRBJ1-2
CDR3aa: CASSYGGTGNYGYTF
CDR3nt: TGTGCCAGCAGTTACGGAGGGACGGGTAACTATGGCTACACCTTC

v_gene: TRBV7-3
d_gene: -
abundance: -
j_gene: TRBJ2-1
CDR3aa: CASSPGTHAGDEQFF
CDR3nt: TGTGCCAGCAGTCCCGGGACTCACGCGGGCGATGAGCAGTTCTTC

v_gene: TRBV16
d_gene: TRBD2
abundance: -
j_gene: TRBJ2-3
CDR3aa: CASSLGLAATSTDTQYF
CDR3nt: TGTGCCAGCAGCCTAGGACTAGCGGCAACTAGCACAGATACGCAGTATTTT

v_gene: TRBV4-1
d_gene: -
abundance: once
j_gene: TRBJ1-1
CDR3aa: CASSQGLGGNTEAFF
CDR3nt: TGCGCCAGCAGCCAAGGATTGGGAGGGAACACTGAAGCTTTCTTT

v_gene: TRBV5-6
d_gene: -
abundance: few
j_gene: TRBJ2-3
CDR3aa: CASSRDTNTQYF
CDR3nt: TGTGCCAGCAGCCGGGACACCAATACGCAGTATTTT

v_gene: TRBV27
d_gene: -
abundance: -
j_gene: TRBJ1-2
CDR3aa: CASSLKWPRDYTF
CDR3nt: TGTGCCAGCAGTTTAAAATGGCCACGGGACTACACCTTC